Here is one T cell receptor beta chain with its context. Only in-frame clones appear in the TCRdb table, and some are missing; sequencing was by immunoSEQ multiplex PCR. This table has 200,000 to 250,000 clones, under 95% appearing once. The entry originates in a study of blood T cell repertoires in COVID-19. Study-level information: PBMCs, B-cell-depleted T cells, or T cells provided the cDNA or gDNA that made up the material.

Germline V gene sequence: CDR1 SGHDT, CDR2 YYEEEE. The CDR3 runs to 12 residues. The V end was cut by 4 bases, the J end by 5 bases, with 9 bases between. Either two negative PCRs, clearance, or symptom resolution qualified Cohort 3 donors as recovered. V gene TRBV5-6 combines with J gene TRBJ1-1; unclear D gene. Sequences were obtained from PBMCs or T cells enriched from blood (not recorded which). This TCR derives from a woman between 18 and 29 years old who had recovered from COVID-19. CDR3: CASSALSTEAFF. DNA for the CDR3: TGTGCCAGCAGCGCGCTATCGACTGAAGCTTTCTTT.